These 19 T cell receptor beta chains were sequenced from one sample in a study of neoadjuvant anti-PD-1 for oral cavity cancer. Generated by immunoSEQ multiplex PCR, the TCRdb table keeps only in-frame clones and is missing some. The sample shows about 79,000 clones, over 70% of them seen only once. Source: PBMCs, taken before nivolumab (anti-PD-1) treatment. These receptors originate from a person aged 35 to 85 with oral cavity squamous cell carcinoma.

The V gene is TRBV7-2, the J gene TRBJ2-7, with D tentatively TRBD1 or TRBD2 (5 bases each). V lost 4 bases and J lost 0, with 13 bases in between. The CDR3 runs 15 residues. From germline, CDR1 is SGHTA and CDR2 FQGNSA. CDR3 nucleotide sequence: TGTGCCAGCAGCTCGGGACCGTCGAGCTCCTACGAGCAGTACTTC. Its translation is CASSSGPSSSYEQYF.

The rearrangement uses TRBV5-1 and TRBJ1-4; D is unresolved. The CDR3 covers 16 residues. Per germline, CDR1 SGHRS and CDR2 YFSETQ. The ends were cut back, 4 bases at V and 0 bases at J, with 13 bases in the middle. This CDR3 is CASSPSPRSTNEKLFF. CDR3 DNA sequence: TGCGCCAGCAGCCCCTCCCCCAGGTCAACTAATGAAAAACTGTTTTTT.

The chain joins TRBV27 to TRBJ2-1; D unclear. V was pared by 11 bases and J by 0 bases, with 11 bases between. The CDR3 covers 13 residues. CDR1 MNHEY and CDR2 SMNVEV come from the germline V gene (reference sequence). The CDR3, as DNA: TGTGCCGCCAGCACCGGCTCCTACAATGAGCAGTTCTTC. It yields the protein CAASTGSYNEQFF.

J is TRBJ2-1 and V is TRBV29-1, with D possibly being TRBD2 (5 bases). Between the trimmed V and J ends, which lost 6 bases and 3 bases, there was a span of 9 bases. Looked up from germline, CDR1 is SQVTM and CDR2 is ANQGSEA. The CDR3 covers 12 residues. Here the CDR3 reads CSVAGIYNEQFF. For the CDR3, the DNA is TGCAGCGTCGCCGGGATCTACAATGAGCAGTTCTTC.

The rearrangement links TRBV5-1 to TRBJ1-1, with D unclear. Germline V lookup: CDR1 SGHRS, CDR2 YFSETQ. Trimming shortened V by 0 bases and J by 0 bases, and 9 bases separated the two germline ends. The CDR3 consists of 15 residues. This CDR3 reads CASSLGAAMNTEAFF. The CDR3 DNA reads TGCGCCAGCAGCTTGGGGGCAGCCATGAACACTGAAGCTTTCTTT.

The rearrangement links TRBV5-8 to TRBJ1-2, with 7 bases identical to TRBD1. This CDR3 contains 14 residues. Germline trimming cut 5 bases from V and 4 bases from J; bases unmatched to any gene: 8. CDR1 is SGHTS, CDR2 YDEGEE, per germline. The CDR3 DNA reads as TGTGCCAGCAGGAAATGGACAGGCCCCTATGGCTACACCTTC. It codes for CASRKWTGPYGYTF.

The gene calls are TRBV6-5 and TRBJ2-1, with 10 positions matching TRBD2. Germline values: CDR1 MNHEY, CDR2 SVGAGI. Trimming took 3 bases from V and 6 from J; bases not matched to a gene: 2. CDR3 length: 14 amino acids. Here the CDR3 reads CASSYSGRSNEQFF. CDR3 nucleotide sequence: TGTGCCAGCAGTTATAGCGGGAGGTCCAATGAGCAGTTCTTC.

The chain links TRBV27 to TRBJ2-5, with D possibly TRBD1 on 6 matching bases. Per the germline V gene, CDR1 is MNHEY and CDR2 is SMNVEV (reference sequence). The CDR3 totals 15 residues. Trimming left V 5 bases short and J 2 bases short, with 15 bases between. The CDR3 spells CASSLNRQAQETQYF. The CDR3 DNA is TGTGCCAGCAGTCTAAATCGACAGGCTCAAGAGACCCAGTACTTC.

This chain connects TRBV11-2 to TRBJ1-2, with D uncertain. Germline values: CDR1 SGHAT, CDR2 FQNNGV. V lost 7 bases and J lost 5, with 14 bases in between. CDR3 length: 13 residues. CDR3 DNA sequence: TGTGCCAGCACAATTCCCGGGGTTTATGGCTACACCTTC. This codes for CASTIPGVYGYTF.

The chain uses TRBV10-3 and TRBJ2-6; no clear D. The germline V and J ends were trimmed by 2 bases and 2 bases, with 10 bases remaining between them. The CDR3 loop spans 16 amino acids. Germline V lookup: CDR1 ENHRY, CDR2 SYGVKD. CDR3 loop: CAISETTGAGANVLTF. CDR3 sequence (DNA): TGTGCCATCAGTGAGACGACTGGGGCTGGGGCCAACGTCCTGACTTTC.

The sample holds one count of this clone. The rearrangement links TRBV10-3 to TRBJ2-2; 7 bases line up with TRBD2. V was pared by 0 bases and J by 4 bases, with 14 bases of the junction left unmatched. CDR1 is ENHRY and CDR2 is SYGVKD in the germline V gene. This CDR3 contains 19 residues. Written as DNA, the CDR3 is TGTGCCATCAGTGAGTCGATAGTTTTAAGGGGCGGGAGCACCGGGGAGCTGTTTTTT. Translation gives CAISESIVLRGGSTGELFF.

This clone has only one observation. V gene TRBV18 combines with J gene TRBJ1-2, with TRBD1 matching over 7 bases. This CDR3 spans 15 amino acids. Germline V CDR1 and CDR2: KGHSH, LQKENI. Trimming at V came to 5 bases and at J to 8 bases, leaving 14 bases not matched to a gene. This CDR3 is CASSSPRQGSWGYTF. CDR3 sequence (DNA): TGTGCCAGCTCATCCCCGAGACAGGGTTCATGGGGCTACACCTTC.

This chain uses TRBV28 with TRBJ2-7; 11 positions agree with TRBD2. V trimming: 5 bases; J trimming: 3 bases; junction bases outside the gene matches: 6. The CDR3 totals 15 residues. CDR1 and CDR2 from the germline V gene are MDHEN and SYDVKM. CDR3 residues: CASSDPGTSGYEQYF. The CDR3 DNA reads TGTGCCAGCAGTGACCCCGGGACTAGCGGCTACGAGCAGTACTTC.

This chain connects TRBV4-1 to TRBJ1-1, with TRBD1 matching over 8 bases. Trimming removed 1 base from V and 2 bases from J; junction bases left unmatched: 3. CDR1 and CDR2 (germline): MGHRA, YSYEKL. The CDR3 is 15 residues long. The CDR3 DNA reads TGCGCCAGCAGCCAAGCGGACAGGGAAAACACTGAAGCTTTCTTT. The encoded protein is CASSQADRENTEAFF.

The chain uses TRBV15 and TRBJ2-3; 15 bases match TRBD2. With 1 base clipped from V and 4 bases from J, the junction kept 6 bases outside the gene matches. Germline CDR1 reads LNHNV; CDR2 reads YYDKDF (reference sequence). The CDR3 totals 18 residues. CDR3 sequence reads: CATSRATGLAGGPDTQYF. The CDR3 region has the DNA TGTGCCACCAGCAGAGCGACGGGACTAGCGGGAGGACCAGATACGCAGTATTTT.

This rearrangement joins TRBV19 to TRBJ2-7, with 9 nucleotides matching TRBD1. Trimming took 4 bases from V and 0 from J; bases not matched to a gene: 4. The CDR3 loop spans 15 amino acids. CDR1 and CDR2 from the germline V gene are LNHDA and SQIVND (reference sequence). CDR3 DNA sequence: TGTGCCAGTAGTAAGGGGACAGGGAGCTCCTACGAGCAGTACTTC. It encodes CASSKGTGSSYEQYF.

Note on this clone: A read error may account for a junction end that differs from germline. In nucleotides, the CDR3 is TGTGTCAGCAGTGAGGTGGTTCAGGGGTATGGCTACACCTTC. As protein: CVSSEVVQGYGYTF. The chain employs TRBV6-1 and TRBJ1-2, with D possibly being TRBD1 (6 bases). The CDR3 extends over 14 amino acids. Germline CDR1 reads MNHNS; CDR2 reads SASEGT.

The CDR3 reads CASSQDKSPGYTGELFF. The DNA of the CDR3 is TGTGCCAGCAGCCAAGATAAATCTCCGGGCTACACCGGGGAGCTGTTTTTT. The chain links TRBV14 to TRBJ2-2; D uncertain. The V end lost 0 bases, the J end lost 3 bases, and 14 bases lay between the germline ends. The CDR3 extends over 17 amino acids. Germline V gene data show CDR1 as SGHDN and CDR2 as FVKESK.

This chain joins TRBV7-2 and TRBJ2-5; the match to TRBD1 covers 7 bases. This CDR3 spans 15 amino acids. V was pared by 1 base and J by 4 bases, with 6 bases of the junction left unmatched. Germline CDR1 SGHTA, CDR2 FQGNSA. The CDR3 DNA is TGTGCCAGCAGCTTAGGGATTGGGACAGCAGAGACCCAGTACTTC. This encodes CASSLGIGTAETQYF.